This TCR beta chain emerged from a study of blood T cells in healthy people across ages. Points from the study as a whole: Strong correlation existed between TCR beta diversity and naive T cell percentage. It was held that the diversity estimates obtained from one million T cells were underestimates.

Combining a sample-barcoded 5' primer with a J-beta primer mix, a second PCR ran for 7 to 11 cycles. Tags on each cDNA molecule came from a template-switch adaptor with 12 random nucleotides. TCRdb re-called the 5' RACE reads with MiXCR, one entry per CDR3 protein. The profile covers about 970,000 distinct CDR3 sequences, with roughly half appearing a single time and about 21% taken by the ten largest. Turning to this clonotype: What it binds is unknown.

This CDR3 is 12 amino acids long. Germline V gives CDR1 DFQATT, CDR2 SNEGSKA (reference sequence). Deletions cut 3 bases from V and 11 bases from J, with 14 bases between. This chain uses TRBV20-1 with TRBJ1-5, with a tentative D call TRBD1 (6 bases). Sequenced sample: blood. This receptor was identified in a woman in her fifties or sixties in good health. This CDR3 reads CSARGDTSAQHF. The CDR3 DNA follows: TGCAGTGCTAGGGGGGACACCTCGGCCCAGCATTTT.